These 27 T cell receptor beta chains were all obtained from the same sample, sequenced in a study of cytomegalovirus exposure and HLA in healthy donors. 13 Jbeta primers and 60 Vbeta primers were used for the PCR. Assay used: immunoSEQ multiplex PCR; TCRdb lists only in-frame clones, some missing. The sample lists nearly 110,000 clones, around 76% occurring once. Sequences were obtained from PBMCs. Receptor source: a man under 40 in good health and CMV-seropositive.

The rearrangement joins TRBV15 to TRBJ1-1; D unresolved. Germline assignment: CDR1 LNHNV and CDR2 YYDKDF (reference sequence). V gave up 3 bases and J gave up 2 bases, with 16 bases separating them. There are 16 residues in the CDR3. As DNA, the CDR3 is TGTGCCACCAGCAGCAGTTTCTTAACAGCAAACACTGAAGCTTTCTTT. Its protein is CATSSSFLTANTEAFF.

The CDR3: CASSPSLGGDINNEQFF. The CDR3 bases are TGTGCCAGCAGTCCCTCCCTCGGGGGGGATATAAACAATGAGCAGTTCTTC. The chain is built from TRBV27 and TRBJ2-1; 8 bases line up with TRBD2. Germline CDR1 is MNHEY and CDR2 is SMNVEV (reference sequence). This CDR3 has 17 residues. V shed 5 bases, J shed 5 bases, and the junction held 14 bases outside the gene matches.

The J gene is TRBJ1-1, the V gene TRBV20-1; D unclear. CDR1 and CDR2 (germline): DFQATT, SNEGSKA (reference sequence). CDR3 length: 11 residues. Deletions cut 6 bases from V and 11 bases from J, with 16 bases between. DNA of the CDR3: TGCAGTGCCCCAGATGTCAGCGGCGCTTTCTTT. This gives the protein CSAPDVSGAFF.

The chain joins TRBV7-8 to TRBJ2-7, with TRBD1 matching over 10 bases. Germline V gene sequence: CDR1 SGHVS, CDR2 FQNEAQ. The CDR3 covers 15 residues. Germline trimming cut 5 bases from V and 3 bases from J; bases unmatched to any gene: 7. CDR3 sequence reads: CASSPATGGGYEQYF. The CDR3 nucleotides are TGTGCCAGCAGCCCAGCGACAGGGGGCGGCTACGAGCAGTACTTC. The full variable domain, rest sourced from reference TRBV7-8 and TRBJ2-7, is GAGVSQSPRYKVAKRGQDVALRCDPISGHVSLFWYQQALGQGPEFLTYFQNEAQLDKSGLPSDRFFAERPEGSVSTLKIQRTQQEDSAVYLCASSPATGGGYEQYFGPGTRLTVT.

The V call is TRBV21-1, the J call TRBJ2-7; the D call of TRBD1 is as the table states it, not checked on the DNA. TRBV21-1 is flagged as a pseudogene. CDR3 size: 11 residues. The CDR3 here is CASAQGSEQYF. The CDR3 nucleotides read TGTGCCAGCGCACAGGGTTCCGAGCAGTACTTC.

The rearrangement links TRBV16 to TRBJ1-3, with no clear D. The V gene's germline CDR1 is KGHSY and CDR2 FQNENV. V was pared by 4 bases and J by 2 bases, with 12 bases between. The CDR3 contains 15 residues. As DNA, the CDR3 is TGTGCCAGCAGCCCGAGACTAGGGACTGGAAACACCATATATTTT. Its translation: CASSPRLGTGNTIYF.

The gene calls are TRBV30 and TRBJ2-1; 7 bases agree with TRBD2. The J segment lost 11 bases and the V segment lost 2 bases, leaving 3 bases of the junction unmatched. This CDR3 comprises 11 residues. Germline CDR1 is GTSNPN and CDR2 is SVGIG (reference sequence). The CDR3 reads CAWSSGTKQFF. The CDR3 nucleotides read TGTGCCTGGAGTTCCGGGACTAAGCAGTTCTTC.

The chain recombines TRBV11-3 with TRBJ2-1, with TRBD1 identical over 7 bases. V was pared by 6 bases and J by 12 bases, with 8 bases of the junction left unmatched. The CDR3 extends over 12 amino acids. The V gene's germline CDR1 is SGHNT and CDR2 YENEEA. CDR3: CASSRQGLGQFF. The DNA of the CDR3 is TGTGCCAGCAGTCGACAGGGTTTAGGGCAGTTCTTC.

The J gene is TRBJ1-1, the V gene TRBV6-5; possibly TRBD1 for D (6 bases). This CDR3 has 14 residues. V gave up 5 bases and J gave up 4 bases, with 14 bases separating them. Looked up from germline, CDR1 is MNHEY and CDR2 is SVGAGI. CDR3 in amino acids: CASSRQEQATEAFF. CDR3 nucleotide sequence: TGTGCCAGCAGTCGACAGGAGCAGGCCACTGAAGCTTTCTTT.

The CDR3 DNA follows: TGTGCCAGCAGCCGGACTAGCGGGGGTTTCACAGATACGCAGTATTTT. Amino acid sequence: CASSRTSGGFTDTQYF. This chain uses TRBV6-6 with TRBJ2-3, with 13 bases that match TRBD2. V dropped 6 bases and J dropped 2; count of bases not matched to a gene: 5. Germline CDR1 and CDR2: MNHNY and SVGAGI (reference sequence). The CDR3 sequence is 16 residues long.

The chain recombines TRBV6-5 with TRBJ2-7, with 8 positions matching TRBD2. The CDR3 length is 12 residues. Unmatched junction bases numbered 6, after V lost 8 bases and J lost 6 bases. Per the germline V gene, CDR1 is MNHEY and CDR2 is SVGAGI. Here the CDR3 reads CASGTSVREQYF. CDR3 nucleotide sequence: TGTGCCAGCGGGACTAGTGTTCGCGAGCAGTACTTC.

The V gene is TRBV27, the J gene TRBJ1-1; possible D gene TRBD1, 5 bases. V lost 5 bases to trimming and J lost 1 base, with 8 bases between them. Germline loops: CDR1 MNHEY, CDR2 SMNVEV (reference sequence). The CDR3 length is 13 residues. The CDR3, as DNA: TGTGCCAGCAGTCGGCAGGGGAACACTGAAGCTTTCTTT. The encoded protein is CASSRQGNTEAFF.

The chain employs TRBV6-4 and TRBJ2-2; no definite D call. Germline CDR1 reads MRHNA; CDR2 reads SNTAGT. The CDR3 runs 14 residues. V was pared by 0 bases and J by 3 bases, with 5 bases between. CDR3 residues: CASSDSLDTGELFF. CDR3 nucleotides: TGTGCCAGCAGTGACTCCCTAGACACCGGGGAGCTGTTTTTT.

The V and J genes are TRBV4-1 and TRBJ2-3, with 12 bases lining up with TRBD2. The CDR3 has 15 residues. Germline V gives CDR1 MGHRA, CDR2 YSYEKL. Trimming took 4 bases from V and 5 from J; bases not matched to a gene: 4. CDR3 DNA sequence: TGCGCCAGCAGCCGACTAGCGGGGGAAGGAGATACGCAGTATTTT. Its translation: CASSRLAGEGDTQYF.

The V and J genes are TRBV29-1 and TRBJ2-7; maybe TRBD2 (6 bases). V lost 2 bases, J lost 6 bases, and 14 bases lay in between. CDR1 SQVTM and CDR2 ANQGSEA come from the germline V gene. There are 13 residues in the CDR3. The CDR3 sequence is CSVEKLEGGEQYF. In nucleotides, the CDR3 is TGCAGCGTTGAAAAACTGGAGGGTGGCGAGCAGTACTTC.

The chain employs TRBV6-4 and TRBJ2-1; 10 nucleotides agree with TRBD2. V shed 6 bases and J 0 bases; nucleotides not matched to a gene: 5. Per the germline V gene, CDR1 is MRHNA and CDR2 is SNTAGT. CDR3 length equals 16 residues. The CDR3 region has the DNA TGTGCCAGCAGCCTAAGCGGGGGGGACTCCTACAATGAGCAGTTCTTC. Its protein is CASSLSGGDSYNEQFF.

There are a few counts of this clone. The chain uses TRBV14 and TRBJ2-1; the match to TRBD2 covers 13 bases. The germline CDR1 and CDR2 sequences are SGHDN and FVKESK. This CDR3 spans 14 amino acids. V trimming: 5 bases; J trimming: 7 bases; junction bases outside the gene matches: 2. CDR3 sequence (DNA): TGTGCCAGCAGCGCACTAGCGGGGGGGAATGAGCAGTTCTTC. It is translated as CASSALAGGNEQFF.

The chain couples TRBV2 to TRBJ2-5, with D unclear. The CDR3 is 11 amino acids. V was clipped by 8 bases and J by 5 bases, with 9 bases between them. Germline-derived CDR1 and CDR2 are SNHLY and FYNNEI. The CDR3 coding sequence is TGTGCCAGCGAGATCGCGGAGACCCAGTACTTC. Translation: CASEIAETQYF.

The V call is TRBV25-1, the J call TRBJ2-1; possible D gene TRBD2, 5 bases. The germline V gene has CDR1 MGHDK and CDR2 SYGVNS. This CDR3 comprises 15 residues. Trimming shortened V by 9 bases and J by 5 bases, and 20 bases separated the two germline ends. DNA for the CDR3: TGTGCCAGTCAGAGAACTAGAATGGCGAACAATGAGCAGTTCTTC. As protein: CASQRTRMANNEQFF.

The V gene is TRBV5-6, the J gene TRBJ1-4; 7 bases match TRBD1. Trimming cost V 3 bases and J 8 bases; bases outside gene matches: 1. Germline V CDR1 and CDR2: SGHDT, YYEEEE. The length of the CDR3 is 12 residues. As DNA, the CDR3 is TGTGCCAGCAGCTCAGGGGGGGAAAAACTGTTTTTT. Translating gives CASSSGGEKLFF.

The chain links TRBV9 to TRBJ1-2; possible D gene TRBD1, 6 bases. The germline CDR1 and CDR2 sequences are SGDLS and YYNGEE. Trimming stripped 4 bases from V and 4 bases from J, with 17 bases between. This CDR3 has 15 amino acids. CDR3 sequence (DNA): TGTGCCAGCAGCCCACAGACAGGCTCCGGCTATGGCTACACCTTC. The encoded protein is CASSPQTGSGYGYTF.

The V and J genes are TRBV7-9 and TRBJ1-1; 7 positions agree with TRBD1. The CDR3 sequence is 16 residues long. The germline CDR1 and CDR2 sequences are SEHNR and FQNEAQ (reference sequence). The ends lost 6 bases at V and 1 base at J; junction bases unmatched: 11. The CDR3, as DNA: TGTGCCAGCAGTTCAGAGGGGCGGACAGGGAACACTGAAGCTTTCTTT. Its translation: CASSSEGRTGNTEAFF.

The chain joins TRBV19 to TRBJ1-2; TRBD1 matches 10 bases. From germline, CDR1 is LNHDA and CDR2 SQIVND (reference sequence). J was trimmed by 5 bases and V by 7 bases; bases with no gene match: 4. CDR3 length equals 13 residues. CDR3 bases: TGTGCCAGTACCTTGGACAGGGGGTATGGCTACACCTTC. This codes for CASTLDRGYGYTF.

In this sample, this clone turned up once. The CDR3 bases are TGTGCCAGCAGCCCCACAGGGCAGACCCTCCACTTT. Encoded protein: CASSPTGQTLHF. The chain combines TRBV21-1 with TRBJ1-6; the table gives TRBD1 as D, unverified against the DNA. TRBV21-1 is a pseudogene. CDR3 length: 12 amino acids.

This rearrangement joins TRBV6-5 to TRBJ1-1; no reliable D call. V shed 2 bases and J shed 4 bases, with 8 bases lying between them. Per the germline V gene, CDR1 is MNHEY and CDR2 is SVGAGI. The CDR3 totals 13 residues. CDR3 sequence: CASSYEGVTEAFF. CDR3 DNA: TGTGCCAGCAGTTACGAGGGCGTCACTGAAGCTTTCTTT.

The CDR3 DNA sequence: TGTGCTAGTGGGGAGGGGTCCTTTTCTGGAAACACCATATATTTT. Translating gives CASGEGSFSGNTIYF. The chain uses TRBV12-5 and TRBJ1-3; possibly TRBD1 for D (5 bases). There are 15 residues in the CDR3. Germline CDR1 and CDR2: LGHNT and FRNRAP. Trimming pared 6 bases from V and 1 base from J, leaving 13 bases between.

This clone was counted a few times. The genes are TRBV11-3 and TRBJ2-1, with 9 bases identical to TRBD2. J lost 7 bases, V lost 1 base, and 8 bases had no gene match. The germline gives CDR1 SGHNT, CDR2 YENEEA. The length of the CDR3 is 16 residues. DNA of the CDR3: TGTGCCAGCAGCTTAGTCGCGGGGGGGGGTCTAAATGAGCAGTTCTTC. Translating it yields CASSLVAGGGLNEQFF.